This T cell receptor beta chain appears in the sequencing data of a study of T cells in Graves' hyperthyroidism and ophthalmopathy. Overall study: Blood was drawn when the patient was first diagnosed and still untreated.

Diagnosing involved the use of clinical symptoms, serum thyroxine and TRAb, thyroid ultrasound and orbital computed tomography. Amplified regions were TCR beta CDR3 sequences from RNA transcripts. The HTBI primer set was used in a first-round RT-PCR of the TCR CDR3. Each CDR3 protein gets one entry after TCRdb re-called the multiplex PCR reads with MiXCR. The top ten hold approximately 33% of the sample, which has around 350,000 distinct CDR3 sequences, about 18% seen once. In germline, CDR1 is SEHNR, CDR2 FQNEAQ (reference sequence). There are 14 residues in the CDR3. V was trimmed by 5 bases and J by 6 bases, leaving 16 bases between them.

The receptor was isolated from a woman between 25 and 40 years old with Graves' hyperthyroidism that later progressed to Graves' ophthalmopathy. Source material: blood. The chain couples TRBV7-9 to TRBJ1-2, with a possible D match to TRBD1 (5 bases). CDR3 sequence reads: CASSHTTGLDGYTF. Written as DNA, the CDR3 is TGTGCCAGCAGCCACACCACAGGTTTGGATGGCTACACCTTC. The variable domain in full, with the rest retrieved from reference TRBV7-9 and TRBJ1-2, is DTGVSQNPRHKITKRGQNVTFRCDPISEHNRLYWYRQTLGQGPEFLTYFQNEAQLEKSRLLSDRFSAERPKGSFSTLEIQRTEQGDSAMYLCASSHTTGLDGYTFGSGTRLTVV.